The 22 T cell receptor beta chains below come from one sample, sequenced in a study of T cells expressing NK-cell markers (dated by TCRdb to 2020 to 2022). The library came from 5' RACE. The listed sequencing device is Illumina HiSeq 2000. The reads, reprocessed by TCRdb, yield one row per CDR3 protein sequence and no DNA. The sample's table covers about 260,000 distinct CDR3 sequences. The ten largest clones add up to roughly 4.2% of the sample. Sample: blood T cells: a sorted CD56 or NKG2C T cell subset, CD4+ or CD8+ T cells, or bulk PBMC T cells (not recorded which). Receptors originate from a woman aged 18 to 75 in good health.

The V gene is TRBV6-1, the J gene TRBJ1-2; TCRdb outputs TRBD1, but without DNA this stays unchecked. This CDR3 has 15 residues. Per germline, CDR1 MNHNS and CDR2 SASEGT. This CDR3 is CASREDRGRYYGYTF.

The chain combines TRBV25-1 with TRBJ1-3. The germline V gene encodes CDR1 MGHDK and CDR2 SYGVNS. This CDR3 spans 11 amino acids. CDR3 protein: CASGWGNTIYF.

The rearrangement uses TRBV10-3 and TRBJ2-5. The CDR3 contains 13 residues. The V gene's germline CDR1 is ENHRY and CDR2 SYGVKD. The CDR3: CAISESGRETQYF.

V gene TRBV5-1 combines with J gene TRBJ2-2; the TRBD1 assignment by TCRdb is unverifiable without DNA. CDR1 and CDR2 from the germline V gene are SGHRS and YFSETQ. This CDR3 spans 14 amino acids. CDR3 sequence: CASSPAQGAGELFF.

V usage is TRBV12-3 or TRBV12-4 and J usage is TRBJ2-2; the D call from TCRdb, TRBD1, cannot be confirmed without DNA. This CDR3 is built from 15 residues. The CDR3 protein is CASSDRDRGVGELFF.

This chain links TRBV5-4 with TRBJ2-5; with no DNA, the TCRdb D assignment of TRBD2 cannot be verified. Looked up from germline, CDR1 is SGHNT and CDR2 is YYREEE (reference sequence). This CDR3 spans 17 amino acids. The chain's CDR3 is CASSLAVSSGGQETQYF.

The chain is built from TRBV6-1 and TRBJ2-3. The CDR3 is 13 amino acids. From germline, CDR1 is MNHNS and CDR2 SASEGT. The CDR3: CASKDGRTDTQYF.

This chain connects TRBV9 to TRBJ2-7; the D call of TRBD2 rests on TCRdb alone, since no DNA is present to check it. Per the germline V gene, CDR1 is SGDLS and CDR2 is YYNGEE. The CDR3 length is 16 residues. CDR3 loop: CASSVGTSGSAYEQYF.

This rearrangement joins TRBV20-1 to TRBJ2-2; the D call from TCRdb, TRBD2, cannot be confirmed without DNA. The V gene's germline CDR1 is DFQATT and CDR2 SNEGSKA (reference sequence). CDR3 size: 15 residues. The CDR3 protein is CSAPSPGLLPGELFF.

The rearrangement uses TRBV4-2 and TRBJ2-7; TCRdb outputs TRBD2, but without DNA this stays unchecked. The V gene's germline CDR1 is LGHNA and CDR2 YNFKEQ. The CDR3 spans 20 residues. CDR3 sequence: CASSHNAGTSGSIKDHEQYF.

The chain has TRBV7-2 and TRBJ2-3; TCRdb picks TRBD2, but there is no DNA to check that call. CDR3 length: 16 amino acids. Germline CDR1 SGHTA, CDR2 FQGNSA. Here the CDR3 reads CASSLGTGTMYDTQYF.

CDR3 region: CASSLWTGEDTQYF. The gene calls are TRBV12-3 or TRBV12-4 and TRBJ2-3; checking the TCRdb D call of TRBD1 is not possible without DNA. The CDR3 contains 14 residues.

This rearrangement joins TRBV20-1 to TRBJ2-5; TCRdb indicates TRBD2, and absent DNA this call remains unverified. The CDR3 has 16 residues. Germline CDR1 and CDR2: DFQATT and SNEGSKA (reference sequence). This CDR3 is CSAHTSGGRVGETQYF.

The V gene is TRBV7-9, the J gene TRBJ1-1; checking the TCRdb D call of TRBD1 is not possible without DNA. Germline V gene data show CDR1 as SEHNR and CDR2 as FQNEAQ (reference sequence). This CDR3 is built from 16 residues. The CDR3 region is CASSFGSGTGNTEAFF.

The V gene is TRBV18, the J gene TRBJ2-7; TCRdb calls TRBD2, which cannot be checked without DNA. There are 16 residues in the CDR3. Germline lookup yields CDR1 KGHSH and CDR2 LQKENI. The chain's CDR3 is CASSPQGIGAPYEQYF.

The V gene is TRBV10-3, the J gene TRBJ2-1; without DNA, the TCRdb call of TRBD2 cannot be checked. CDR3 length: 14 residues. The germline V gene encodes CDR1 ENHRY and CDR2 SYGVKD. The CDR3: CAISERGSDNEQFF.

The chain links TRBV7-2 to TRBJ2-2. Germline lookup yields CDR1 SGHTA and CDR2 FQGNSA. This CDR3 contains 15 residues. The CDR3 spells CASSLALPNTGELFF.

This chain connects TRBV30 to TRBJ1-3; TCRdb's D call, TRBD1, is unchecked because there is no DNA. This CDR3 spans 15 amino acids. Germline V gene sequence: CDR1 GTSNPN, CDR2 SVGIG (reference sequence). This CDR3 reads CAWSVVGAPGNTIYF.

The chain joins TRBV6-5 to TRBJ2-1; TCRdb returns TRBD2, unconfirmable since there is no DNA. Germline-derived CDR1 and CDR2 are MNHEY and SVGAGI. The CDR3 is made up of 16 amino acids. The CDR3 is CASSYPSDRPLNEQFF.

The chain uses TRBV5-1 and TRBJ2-5; with no DNA, the TCRdb D assignment of TRBD1 cannot be verified. The germline CDR1 and CDR2 sequences are SGHRS and YFSETQ. The length of the CDR3 is 14 residues. The CDR3 reads CASWTGGAQETQYF. Full variable domain (remainder filled in from reference TRBV5-1 and TRBJ2-5): KAGVTQTPRYLIKTRGQQVTLSCSPISGHRSVSWYQQTPGQGLQFLFEYFSETQRNKGNFPGRFSGRQFSNSRSEMNVSTLELGDSALYLCASWTGGAQETQYFGPGTRLLVL.

The J gene is TRBJ2-2, the V gene TRBV9. CDR1 is SGDLS and CDR2 is YYNGEE in the germline V gene. This CDR3 region has 14 residues. This chain's CDR3 is CASSVAEFTGELFF. The full variable domain, rest sourced from reference TRBV9 and TRBJ2-2, is DSGVTQTPKHLITATGQRVTLRCSPRSGDLSVYWYQQSLDQGLQFLIQYYNGEERAKGNILERFSAQQFPDLHSELNLSSLELGDSALYFCASSVAEFTGELFFGEGSRLTVL.

The gene calls are TRBV5-1 and TRBJ2-5; TCRdb returns TRBD2, unconfirmable since there is no DNA. The germline CDR1 and CDR2 sequences are SGHRS and YFSETQ. The CDR3 covers 16 residues. This CDR3 is CASSLGASGGAETQYF. The full variable domain, with the rest looked up from reference TRBV5-1 and TRBJ2-5, is KAGVTQTPRYLIKTRGQQVTLSCSPISGHRSVSWYQQTPGQGLQFLFEYFSETQRNKGNFPGRFSGRQFSNSRSEMNVSTLELGDSALYLCASSLGASGGAETQYFGPGTRLLVL.